This T cell receptor beta chain was identified in a study of CD8+ T cells in alopecia areata. Overall study context: Tofacitinib continued for 6 to 18 months and was then withheld for 6 months.

Study conclusions and caveats: With tofacitinib ongoing, many expanded lesional clones persisted in both scalp and blood. Uncertain still, given a single nonresponder, is whether baseline CD8+ expansion links to response.

Reverse transcription of extracted RNA yielded cDNA, which provided the sequencing template. Sequenced by immunoSEQ multiplex PCR; TCRdb stores in-frame clones only, minus some. The sample holds roughly 230,000 clones, approximately 45% seen once. Germline V CDR1 and CDR2: MNHNS, SASEGT. V lost 7 bases, J lost 9 bases, and 14 bases stayed unmatched. This CDR3 is 15 amino acids long. For this clone: Its target is not known.

As to treatment: oral pan-JAK inhibitor, 5-10 mg twice daily. This chain connects TRBV6-1 to TRBJ2-1, with TRBD2 matching 8 bases. This receptor was identified in a human donor with alopecia areata. This specimen consisted of CD4+ T cells sorted from blood, obtained at approximately week 37, from a patient treated with tofacitinib. CDR3 in DNA: TGTGCCAGCAAAGTGTGGCGGGAGGCCGGGGGTGAGCAGTTCTTC. It codes for CASKVWREAGGEQFF.